Listed below are T cell receptor beta chains from one sample, sequenced in a study of cytomegalovirus exposure and HLA in healthy donors. The repertoire was sequenced with immunoSEQ multiplex PCR; TCRdb's copy has only in-frame clones and lacks some. The profile covers 150,000 to 200,000 clones, with approximately 71% appearing a single time and roughly 1.4% taken by the ten largest. The sequenced sample was PBMCs. These receptors all come from a middle-aged man in good health and CMV-seronegative. The CDR3 runs from the conserved cysteine through the conserved F or W.

TRBJ1-2 | TRBV5-1 | CASSLVTGGANYGYTF
TRBJ2-1 | TRBV2 | CANDRAEYNEQFF
TRBJ1-2 | TRBV19 | CASSTQGQGANYGYTF
TRBJ2-2 | TRBV2 | CASSSTGGDTGELFF
TRBJ2-5 | TRBV6-5 | CASSYQGQGGETQYF
TRBJ1-2 | TRBV5-6 | CASSLGQADTYGYTF
TRBJ1-1 | TRBV6-5 | CASSLSGTEAFF
TRBJ2-5 | TRBV6-1 | CASSALGTSASGTQYF
TRBJ2-7 | TRBV25-1 | CASSEEAHEQYF
TRBJ1-2 | TRBV19 | CASTDRVIYGYTF
TRBJ1-1 | TRBV5-1 | CASSQGAEAFF
TRBJ1-6 | TRBV10-3 | CAISEGSSPLHF
TRBJ2-7 | TRBV27 | CASSFQFSYEQYF
TRBJ2-1 | TRBV4-1 | CASSSDSGVPLNEQFF
TRBJ2-3 | TRBV15 | CATSREEGGESDTQYF
TRBJ2-3 | TRBV5-6 | CASSFFGQQTLVGTDTQYF
TRBJ2-1 | TRBV7-9 | CASSLEGLAGPYNEQFF
TRBJ2-5 | TRBV9 | CASSLDRVETQYF